This T cell receptor (beta chain) was observed in a study of cytomegalovirus exposure and HLA in healthy donors. Overall study context: Caucasian-associated ancestry cluster membership applied to over 80% of several hundred genotyped donors.

General study points: Being productive about 87% or about 30% of the time was typical of most TCR beta V segments in an earlier analysis.

A word on this clone: As yet, its antigen is unknown.

Trimming stripped 5 bases from V and 1 base from J, with 11 bases between. Per germline, CDR1 LNHDA and CDR2 SQIVND (reference sequence). The CDR3 has 14 amino acids. Everyone who donated was a healthy bone marrow donor. Donors showed nominal health when sampled, although they likely had unrecorded immune exposures. 13 Jbeta primers and 60 Vbeta primers were used for the PCR. Data came from immunoSEQ multiplex PCR; TCRdb stores just in-frame clones and leaves some out. The table shows some 150,000 clones, with approximately 80% occurring only once. V is TRBV19 and J is TRBJ1-1, with D possibly being TRBD1 (5 bases). The origin of this receptor is a woman aged 40 to 50 in good health and CMV-seronegative. The sample comprised PBMCs. Written as DNA, the CDR3 is TGTGCCAGTAGTTGGGGACTGAAGAACACTGAAGCTTTCTTT. It is translated as CASSWGLKNTEAFF.